The source of this T cell receptor beta chain is a study of cytomegalovirus exposure and HLA in healthy donors. In regard to this clone: Its antigen is currently unknown.

Study outcomes and limitations: A later analysis linked a missense variant in DCLRE1C to the trimming of TCR beta V and J genes.

Trimming pared 4 bases from V and 0 bases from J, leaving 7 bases between. Germline CDR1 is SGHTA and CDR2 is FQGTGA. This CDR3 has 15 amino acids. Primers: 60 Vbeta forward and 13 Jbeta reverse. TCRdb keeps only in-frame clones here, not all; method: immunoSEQ multiplex PCR. This specimen shows over 70,000 clones; the ten leading clones hold 5%. The sample comprised PBMCs. The rearrangement joins TRBV7-3 to TRBJ2-6; no clear D. The TCR originated in a woman in her thirties or forties in good health and CMV-seropositive. CDR3 amino acids: CASSYEASGANVLTF. CDR3 nucleotides: TGTGCCAGCAGCTACGAGGCCTCTGGGGCCAACGTCCTGACTTTC.